The following is a T cell receptor (beta chain) sequence with its context. Its antigen is currently not known. Base-call qualities are not available, and no considerably larger clone is one nucleotide away. The sample comes from a study of cytomegalovirus exposure and HLA in healthy donors (dated by TCRdb to 2017 to 2019). Broadly, across the study: An earlier analysis of some 600 of the donors reported approximately 280 Gb of sequence data and 90 million to 120 million unique TCR beta sequences obtained from about 179 million T cells. An earlier analysis of about 600 of the donors used high-throughput TCR beta sequencing to judge whether each TCR beta V gene segment behaved as functional or pseudogenic. The study combined high-throughput TCR immunosequencing, statistical association of individual TCRs with disease status, and machine learning to predict cytomegalovirus infection status. Roughly 5 DR-DQ haplotypes were handled as single units for association and clustering, since linkage in the cohort was strong. About 330 gigabases of sequencing data and around 88 million unique TCR sequences made up an early release that covered several hundred HLA-typed donors. The aim of the study was to test whether cataloging public T cell receptors could identify signatures of past pathogen exposure. To study patterns of TCR occurrence, a later analysis re-analyzed previously published TCR beta repertoires from around 670 donors and added high-resolution HLA genotyping. Of the roughly 400 genotyped donors, over 80% were placed in the genetic ancestry cluster associated with self-reported Caucasian donors. In the later analysis, no new phenotypic data were used to find candidate immune exposures; instead, reliance was placed on TCR beta sequences and their occurrence across donors. Both class I and class II loci were covered by HLA typing, at four-digit resolution. Using immunosequencing, the study profiled T cell repertoires from roughly 650 subjects and related those repertoires to cytomegalovirus serostatus. Every discovery cohort repertoire had been produced on one sequencing platform. Donor age, sex, ethnicity and CMV serostatus were compiled alongside the repertoire data. Among around 400 genotyped donors of the cohort, an average of approximately 220,000 unique TCR beta nucleotide sequences was sequenced per donor, of which about 18% were non-productive. A separate validation cohort of about 110 different subjects was used in addition to the approximately 640-subject first cohort. A later genetic analysis used genome-wide SNP genotypes for about 65% of the roughly 700 donors, treating that subset as a discovery cohort. The number of typed donors differed by locus: about 620-640 for A, B, C, DRB1 and DQB1; roughly 510 for DQA1; 606 for DPA1; and 400 to 480 for DPB1.

From cysteine to phenylalanine, the CDR3 is 15 amino acids long. Of the read, only the CDR3 DNA is kept; its 45 bases are in frame from base 1. The germline V gene yields SGHTA for CDR1 and FQGNSA for CDR2. Here V drops 5 bases and J drops 3 bases, and the junction holds 4 bases not matched to any gene. The library was obtained by the immunoSEQ multiplex PCR assay. A mixture of 60 forward primers for TCR Vbeta segments and 13 reverse primers for TCR Jbeta segments was used in the multiplex PCR. The CDR3 region of rearranged TCR beta genes was amplified from genomic DNA with a multiplex PCR assay. Amplified TCR beta libraries were sequenced as 87-base-pair reads on the Illumina HiSeq System. Concerning the study's data processing: Across the 700 or so repertoires, a later analysis counted 80 million or so unique TCR beta chains, roughly 11 million of which were shared by at least two donors. Raw reads were error-corrected and collapsed into unique sequences with a nearest-neighbor algorithm that merged closely related sequences to remove PCR and sequencing errors. To assign V, D and J gene segments, CDR3 sequences were aligned to IMGT reference sequences. For a sequence to be retained, a match of at least six nucleotides to both a V gene segment and a J gene segment was required. A rearrangement counted as productive if the CDR3 had no stop codons and remained in frame with V and J, and every other rearrangement counted as non-productive. Following IMGT convention, CDR3 was defined as the stretch from the second conserved V-encoded cysteine up to the conserved J-encoded phenylalanine. In an earlier analysis of around 570 of the donors, sequences lacking an unambiguous match to a single V gene segment were excluded. In an earlier analysis of 587 of the donors, V segments were called functional above 56.7% productive rearrangements and were called segregating when the between-donor standard deviation exceeded 5%. A statistical classification framework was developed to diagnose cytomegalovirus status using the catalog of TCR beta chain sequences. A later analysis assigned V and J genes by comparing TCR nucleotide sequences with IMGT/GENE-DB human TR gene sequences. A later analysis assigned CDR3 sequences and most-parsimonious VDJ recombination scenarios with the TCRdist pipeline. In a later analysis, each TCR beta chain was defined by its CDR3 amino acid sequence together with its V-gene family, and reads lacking a unique V-gene family were excluded. As a way to deal with suspected cross-contamination and a sequencing artifact, a later analysis dropped over 550 nucleotide sequences that were highly shared and had low generation probability. In a later analysis, a clonal expansion index was calculated for each public chain from normalized within-repertoire ranks of inferred template counts. In a later analysis, generation probabilities were computed with a VDJ recombination model fitted to out-of-frame rearrangements, and the resulting probabilities were checked against IGoR. In a later analysis, TCR-TCR, TCR-HLA and TCR-CMV co-occurrence was scored with hypergeometric tests, and a repertoire-size bias correction was applied to TCR pairs. A later analysis estimated false discovery rates by permuting HLA or CMV assignments 20 times. A later analysis grouped co-occurring TCRs with DBSCAN, adding TCRdist sequence similarity when clustering within HLA-allele-positive subsets. Co-occurrence clustering excluded repertoires with fewer than 30,000 or more than 120,000 public chains, plus five with anomalous nucleotide sharing. The immuneACCESS repertoire file appears here via TCRdb, limited to in-frame rearrangements. These files lack a portion of the clones; in checked studies, under half of the deficit traces to unresolved V genes, and the cause of the others is not known. That table gives V, J and clone size, and the DNA gave D and trimming. The sample contains around 240,000 clones, over 80% of them found a single time. Of the sample, around 5.7% falls within the top ten clones.

Findings and caveats that apply to the study as a whole: Correlated functional status among segregating V segments might reflect linkage disequilibrium, but an unknown experimental factor could not be ruled out. Specific HLA alleles were associated with 16,951 TCR beta sequences at a false discovery rate of 0.05 in a later analysis. This cohort had only TCR beta chains sequenced, and the lack of alpha or paired-chain data limited which features could be detected. According to a later analysis, most CMV-associated TCR beta chains appeared to be HLA-restricted, and the HLA associations seemed to be driven largely by CMV exposure. The authors suggested that the approach could potentially be extended to other disease states and immunological phenotypes. Cytomegalovirus status was reported to be diagnosed by the classifier with high specificity and sensitivity in both the original and validation cohorts. In a later genetic analysis, fewer N-insertions in productive TCRs were reported among donors in an Asian-associated ancestry cluster than the roughly 700-donor mean. In an earlier analysis of fewer than 700 of the donors, most TCR beta V segments appeared in productive rearrangements about 87% or about 30% of the time, broadly matching IMGT annotations. In a later genetic analysis, a missense DCLRE1C variant was associated with V-gene and J-gene trimming of TCR beta chains, and the association was replicated in an independent cohort. Strong co-occurrence of HLA alleles, especially DR and DQ, made assigning TCR associations to individual alleles difficult. According to a later analysis, TCR association rates differed among HLA loci, with DRB1 alleles showing the most associated TCRs and HLA-C alleles showing the fewest. Seventeen rarely observed V segments, including chromosome 9 orphons, were excluded from the earlier analysis of 550 to 700 of the donors because counts were too low. Because HLA typing was unavailable for some donors at each locus, only the typed subset was used in association tests. A total of 150 or so TCR beta chains were listed by the study as associated with cytomegalovirus. While some public TCRs were present in many individuals, most TCR sequences turned up only very rarely across donors. In a later analysis, HLA-associated TCR beta chains were found to be more clonally expanded and to have lower generation probabilities than equally common non-associated chains. In a later analysis, several top co-occurrence clusters were reported to appear linked to parvovirus B19, influenza, CMV and Epstein-Barr virus. Roughly uniform sequencing depth across donors was assumed in presence/absence analyses, although this assumption may not hold. Because the 87-base-pair reads could not distinguish some IMGT-functional V segments, including TRBV6-2 and TRBV6-3, those segments were excluded. For the cohort, immune exposure information was limited to CMV serostatus. A cluster of highly shared sequence variants was judged likely to be a technical artifact of the sequencing pipeline. A further reported finding was that TCR beta sequences accurately predicted the HLA-A and HLA-B alleles for most subjects in the first cohort. Three of the identified cytomegalovirus-associated TCR beta chains were confirmed in vitro to be specific for cytomegalovirus antigens.

In total, around 600 healthy bone marrow donors made up the cohort. Cohort members were all nominally healthy when sampled, although unrecorded immune exposures were likely present. The donor tested CMV seropositive, placing the donor among the 290 or so seropositive members of the cohort. A peripheral blood sample was collected from each donor, and TCR beta sequencing was performed on peripheral blood mononuclear cells. Genomic DNA was extracted from the blood cell samples with the Qiagen DNeasy Blood Extraction Kit. The chain uses TRBV7-2 and TRBJ2-1; TRBD2 lines up with 10 middle nucleotides. Material: PBMCs. The clonotype comes from a woman in her 40s in good health and CMV-seropositive. The bases read TGTGCCAGCAGCCAGACTAGCGGGCACTACAATGAGCAGTTCTTC. The resulting protein is CASSQTSGHYNEQFF. Here the CDR3 is joined to the reference TRBV7-2 and TRBJ2-1 genes, and the full variable domain is: GAGVSQSPSNKVTEKGKDVELRCDPISGHTALYWYRQSLGQGLEFLIYFQGNSAPDKSGLPSDRFSAERTGGSVSTLTIQRTQQEDSAVYLCASSQTSGHYNEQFFGPGTRLTVL.